Below, 21 T cell receptor beta chains from the same sample are listed, as sequenced in a study of T-cell reconstitution after alpha-beta-depleted transplantation in children. Construction of the TCRbeta library involved unique molecular identifiers. TCRdb reanalysed the PCR reads using MiXCR and keeps one entry per CDR3 protein. This sample has some 15,000 distinct CDR3 sequences, with approximately 5.1% found just once. The sample consisted of PBMCs, taken before TCRalphabeta/CD19-depleted stem cell transplant. The receptors were gathered from a boy aged 5-17 years with acute lymphoblastic leukemia, due to receive a stem cell transplant.

At least ten counts were recorded for this clonotype. The J gene is TRBJ2-1, the V gene TRBV5-1; a possible D gene is TRBD2 (5 bases). CDR1 and CDR2 from the germline V gene are SGHRS and YFSETQ. V lost 0 bases, J lost 6 bases, and 10 bases lay in between. CDR3 length: 14 amino acids. The DNA of the CDR3 is TGCGCCAGCAGCTTGGAAACTAGTTTCAATGAGCAGTTCTTC. Its translation is CASSLETSFNEQFF.

This clonotype was recorded many times. The chain combines TRBV7-6 with TRBJ2-3, with D unclear. V lost 3 bases and J lost 4, with 8 bases in between. There are 13 residues in the CDR3. The germline gives CDR1 SGHVS, CDR2 FNYEAQ. CDR3 residues: CASSFGVSDTQYF. CDR3 coding DNA: TGTGCCAGCAGCTTTGGGGTTTCAGATACGCAGTATTTT.

This clonotype came up a few times. The V call is TRBV20-1, the J call TRBJ1-5; a possible D gene is TRBD1 (6 bases). Germline V CDR1 and CDR2: DFQATT, SNEGSKA (reference sequence). The CDR3 has 16 amino acids. Trimming cost V 3 bases and J 2 bases, with 17 bases left between them. In DNA, the CDR3 is TGCAGTGCTAGTACTCAGGGAGGGGGAGGCAATCAGCCCCAGCATTTT. It is translated as CSASTQGGGGNQPQHF.

This clonotype is medium-sized (0.01 to 0.1%). The chain combines TRBV6-1 with TRBJ1-1; D ambiguous. The V end lost 6 bases, the J end lost 4 bases, and 15 bases lay between the germline ends. The CDR3 covers 14 residues. Looked up from germline, CDR1 is MNHNS and CDR2 is SASEGT. The CDR3 spells CASSPLIWGTEAFF. CDR3 in DNA: TGTGCCAGCAGCCCTTTAATCTGGGGCACTGAAGCTTTCTTT.

This clonotype was seen ten or more times. This chain joins TRBV12-3 or TRBV12-4 and TRBJ1-4, with D tentatively TRBD1 (6 bases). This CDR3 is built from 17 residues. Trimming took off 6 bases at V and 5 bases at J, with 22 bases between the two ends. The CDR3 region has the DNA TGTGCCAGCAGCTCCCTGACGAGGGGGGCACAGAATGAAAAACTGTTTTTT. It yields the protein CASSSLTRGAQNEKLFF.

In this sample, this clonotype turned up many times. The chain carries TRBV4-2 and TRBJ1-1; no definite D call. This CDR3 has 14 residues. The germline gives CDR1 LGHNA, CDR2 YNFKEQ. V dropped 0 bases and J dropped 3 bases, with 8 bases sitting between them. The chain's CDR3 is CASSQDVRDTEAFF. In DNA, the CDR3 is TGTGCCAGCAGCCAAGATGTAAGGGACACTGAAGCTTTCTTT.

This clonotype appeared many times. The rearrangement joins TRBV29-1 to TRBJ2-7, with D perhaps matching TRBD2 (6 bases). The CDR3 runs 12 residues. V gave up 6 bases and J gave up 3 bases, with 12 bases separating them. Germline lookup yields CDR1 SQVTM and CDR2 ANQGSEA. CDR3 in DNA: TGCAGCGTGGGACTTGCGAACTACGAGCAGTACTTC. Translation gives CSVGLANYEQYF.

In its sample, this clonotype ranks as medium-sized (0.01 to 0.1%). The rearrangement joins TRBV29-1 to TRBJ1-1; TRBD1 is a possible D gene (5 bases). The CDR3 runs to 11 residues. Trimming took off 7 bases at V and 11 bases at J, with 17 bases between the two ends. Germline assignment: CDR1 SQVTM and CDR2 ANQGSEA. The CDR3 loop reads CSGTTGFYAFF. The CDR3 coding sequence is TGCAGCGGGACCACAGGATTCTACGCTTTCTTT.

This clonotype was seen only a few times. The chain links TRBV3-1 to TRBJ2-1, with 10 bases matching TRBD2. The CDR3 loop spans 17 amino acids. The J segment lost 4 bases and the V segment lost 3 bases, leaving 9 bases of the junction unmatched. Germline CDR1 is LGHDT and CDR2 is YNNKEL (reference sequence). CDR3 sequence reads: CASSHLNVAGGYNEQFF. The CDR3 DNA is TGTGCCAGCAGCCACCTGAACGTAGCGGGGGGTTACAATGAGCAGTTCTTC.

This clonotype was seen repeatedly, ten times or more. The chain has TRBV11-2 and TRBJ2-3, with TRBD1 matching 7 bases. The CDR3 contains 13 residues. CDR1 and CDR2 from the germline V gene are SGHAT and FQNNGV. Trimming took 6 bases from V and 6 from J; bases not matched to a gene: 6. Here the CDR3 reads CASSGKQGDTQYF. The CDR3 nucleotides are TGTGCCAGCAGTGGGAAACAGGGGGATACGCAGTATTTT.

The sample holds many counts of this clonotype. The chain recombines TRBV13 with TRBJ1-2, with D uncertain. Germline V CDR1 and CDR2: PRHDT, FYEKMQ (reference sequence). The V and J ends lost 3 bases and 3 bases respectively, with 11 bases between them. CDR3 length: 14 residues. The CDR3 coding sequence is TGTGCCAGCAGCTTTGGGGATCGGGACTATGGCTACACCTTC. Protein sequence: CASSFGDRDYGYTF.

This clonotype was detected many times. This chain uses TRBV27 with TRBJ1-5; D is undetermined. Trimming cost V 5 bases and J 2 bases, with 10 bases left between them. Per germline, CDR1 MNHEY and CDR2 SMNVEV (reference sequence). CDR3 size: 14 residues. The CDR3 bases are TGTGCCAGCAGTGGAGGTGGGGGCAATCAGCCCCAGCATTTT. Translated, it gives CASSGGGGNQPQHF.

This clonotype was observed at least ten times. V is TRBV19 and J is TRBJ1-1, with D tentatively TRBD1 (6 bases). Trimming took 3 bases from V and 7 from J, leaving 9 bases between them. The CDR3 has 12 residues. Looked up from germline, CDR1 is LNHDA and CDR2 is SQIVND (reference sequence). The DNA for the CDR3 is TGTGCCAGTAGTATGGGGGCCGATGAAGCTTTCTTT. Its translation: CASSMGADEAFF.

This clonotype was seen ten or more times. V gene TRBV7-2 combines with J gene TRBJ2-7; D gene unclear. The ends were cut back, 6 bases at V and 0 bases at J, with 12 bases in the middle. This CDR3 spans 14 amino acids. The germline V gene encodes CDR1 SGHTA and CDR2 FQGNSA. The CDR3 nucleotides are TGTGCCAGCAGTCCCGTCACGTCCTCCTACGAGCAGTACTTC. Translation: CASSPVTSSYEQYF.

This clonotype was seen at least ten times. This sequence joins TRBV7-8 and TRBJ1-2; D not resolved. CDR1 SGHVS and CDR2 FQNEAQ come from the germline V gene. V was cut by 5 bases and J by 0 bases, with 13 bases left in between. The CDR3 length is 15 residues. CDR3 amino acids: CASSGSDLANYGYTF. CDR3 nucleotides: TGTGCCAGCAGCGGTTCGGATCTGGCTAACTATGGCTACACCTTC.

The CDR3, as DNA: TGTGCCAGCAGCTTGGGGGGCGACAGCCTCTACGAGCAGTACTTC. Its protein is CASSLGGDSLYEQYF. The V gene is TRBV5-4, the J gene TRBJ2-7; TRBD1 is a possible D gene (5 bases). Trimming left V 0 bases short and J 3 bases short, with 13 bases between. Per germline, CDR1 SGHNT and CDR2 YYREEE (reference sequence). The CDR3 has 15 amino acids.

In this sample, this clonotype is medium-sized. The chain couples TRBV5-1 to TRBJ2-1, with 13 nucleotides matching TRBD2. Germline V gene sequence: CDR1 SGHRS, CDR2 YFSETQ. V shed 3 bases, J shed 7 bases, and the junction held 1 base outside the gene matches. This CDR3 region has 14 residues. Here the CDR3 reads CASSSLAGGNEQFF. The CDR3 nucleotides are TGCGCCAGCAGCTCACTAGCGGGGGGGAATGAGCAGTTCTTC.

This clonotype was counted ten times or more. Here the CDR3 reads CASIGQRSYGYTF. CDR3 DNA sequence: TGTGCCAGCATCGGACAGAGATCCTATGGCTACACCTTC. The gene calls are TRBV28 and TRBJ1-2, with D perhaps TRBD1 (6 bases). V was pared by 7 bases and J by 4 bases, with 13 bases between. The germline gives CDR1 MDHEN, CDR2 SYDVKM. There are 13 residues in the CDR3.

This clonotype has ten or more counts. The chain uses TRBV7-2 and TRBJ2-2, with D hard to call. The V and J ends lost 5 bases and 5 bases respectively, with 9 bases between them. The CDR3 sequence is 13 residues long. The germline gives CDR1 SGHTA, CDR2 FQGNSA. CDR3 region: CASSLSWTGELFF. CDR3 sequence (DNA): TGTGCCAGCAGCCTCAGTTGGACCGGGGAGCTGTTTTTT.

The chain has TRBV12-3 or TRBV12-4 and TRBJ1-5; 8 bases match TRBD1. CDR3 size: 16 residues. The trim removed 6 bases at V and 6 bases at J, leaving 13 bases unmatched. The CDR3 sequence is CASSPGQGMGPQPQHF. The CDR3 DNA reads TGTGCCAGCAGCCCTGGACAGGGAATGGGCCCTCAGCCCCAGCATTTT.

At least ten counts were recorded for this clonotype. CDR3 sequence reads: CASSPEYVTDGEKLFF. The CDR3 nucleotides read TGTGCCAGCTCACCAGAGTATGTTACCGATGGGGAAAAACTGTTTTTT. V and J are TRBV18 and TRBJ1-4; D is unclear. This CDR3 comprises 16 residues. CDR1 and CDR2 from the germline V gene are KGHSH and LQKENI. V dropped 2 bases and J dropped 8 bases, with 18 bases sitting between them.